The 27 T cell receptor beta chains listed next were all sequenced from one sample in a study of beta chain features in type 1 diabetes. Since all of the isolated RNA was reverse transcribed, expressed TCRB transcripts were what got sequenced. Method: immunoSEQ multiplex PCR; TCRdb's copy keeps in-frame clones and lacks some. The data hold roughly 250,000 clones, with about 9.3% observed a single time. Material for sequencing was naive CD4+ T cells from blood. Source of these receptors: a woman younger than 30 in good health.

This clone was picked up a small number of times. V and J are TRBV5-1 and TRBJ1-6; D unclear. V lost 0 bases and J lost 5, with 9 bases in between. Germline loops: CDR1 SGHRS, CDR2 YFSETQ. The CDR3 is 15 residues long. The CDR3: CASSLVGLNNSPLHF. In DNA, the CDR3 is TGCGCCAGCAGCTTGGTCGGGTTGAATAATTCACCCCTCCACTTT.

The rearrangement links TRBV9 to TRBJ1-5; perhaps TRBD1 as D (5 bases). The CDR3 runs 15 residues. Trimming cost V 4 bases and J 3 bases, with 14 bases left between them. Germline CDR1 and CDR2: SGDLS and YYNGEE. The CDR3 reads CASSQGGRINQPQHF. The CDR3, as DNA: TGTGCCAGCAGCCAGGGAGGGCGGATCAATCAGCCCCAGCATTTT.

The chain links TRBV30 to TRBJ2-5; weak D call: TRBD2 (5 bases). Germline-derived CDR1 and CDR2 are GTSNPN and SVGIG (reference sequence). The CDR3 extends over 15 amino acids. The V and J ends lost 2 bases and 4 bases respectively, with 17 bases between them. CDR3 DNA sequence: TGTGCCTGGAGTTGGGCCGGACCTCGGGGAGAGACCCAGTACTTC. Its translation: CAWSWAGPRGETQYF.

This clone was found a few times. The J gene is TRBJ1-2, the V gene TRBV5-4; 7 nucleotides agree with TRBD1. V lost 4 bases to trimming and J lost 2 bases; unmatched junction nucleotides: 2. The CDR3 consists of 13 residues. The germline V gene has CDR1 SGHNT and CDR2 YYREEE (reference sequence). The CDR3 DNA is TGTGCCAGCAGCACGGGACAGAACTATGGCTACACCTTC. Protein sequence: CASSTGQNYGYTF.

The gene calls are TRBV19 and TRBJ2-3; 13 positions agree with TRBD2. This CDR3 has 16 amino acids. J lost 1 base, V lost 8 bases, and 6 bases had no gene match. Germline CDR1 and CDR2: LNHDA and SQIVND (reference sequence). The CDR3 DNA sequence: TGTGCCAGTTCCGGGACTAGCGGGGTGGGCACAGATACGCAGTATTTT. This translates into CASSGTSGVGTDTQYF.

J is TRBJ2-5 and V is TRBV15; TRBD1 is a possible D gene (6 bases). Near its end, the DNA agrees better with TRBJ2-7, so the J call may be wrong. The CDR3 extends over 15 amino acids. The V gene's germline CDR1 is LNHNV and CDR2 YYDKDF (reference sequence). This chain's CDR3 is CATSRGLDRAYEQYF. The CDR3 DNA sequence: TGTGCCACCAGCAGAGGGTTGGACAGAGCCTACGAGCAGTACTTC.

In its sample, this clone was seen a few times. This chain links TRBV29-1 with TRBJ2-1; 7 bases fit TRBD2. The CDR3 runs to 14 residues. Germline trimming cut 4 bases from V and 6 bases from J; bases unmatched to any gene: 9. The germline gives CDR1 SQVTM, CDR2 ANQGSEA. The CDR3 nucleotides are TGCAGCGTTGGTTGGGGAGGGGTGAGCAATGAGCAGTTCTTC. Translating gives CSVGWGGVSNEQFF.

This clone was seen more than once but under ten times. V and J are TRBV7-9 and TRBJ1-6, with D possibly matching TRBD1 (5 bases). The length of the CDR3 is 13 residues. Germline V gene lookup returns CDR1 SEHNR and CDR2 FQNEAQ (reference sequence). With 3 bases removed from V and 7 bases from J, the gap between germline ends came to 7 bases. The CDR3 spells CASSLAGNSPLHF. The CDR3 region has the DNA TGTGCCAGCAGCTTGGCAGGGAATTCACCCCTCCACTTT.

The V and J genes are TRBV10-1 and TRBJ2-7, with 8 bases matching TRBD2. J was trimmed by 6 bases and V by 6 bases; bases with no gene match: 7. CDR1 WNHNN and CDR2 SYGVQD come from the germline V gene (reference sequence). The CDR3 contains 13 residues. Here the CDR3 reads CASSKKRESEQYF. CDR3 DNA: TGCGCCAGCAGCAAGAAGCGGGAGAGCGAGCAGTACTTC.

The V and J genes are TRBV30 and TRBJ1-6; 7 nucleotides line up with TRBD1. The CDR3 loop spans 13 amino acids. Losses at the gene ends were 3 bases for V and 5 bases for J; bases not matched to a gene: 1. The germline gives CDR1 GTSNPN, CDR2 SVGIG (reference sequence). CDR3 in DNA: TGTGCCTGGAGAGGGACAGATAATTCACCCCTCCACTTT. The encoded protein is CAWRGTDNSPLHF. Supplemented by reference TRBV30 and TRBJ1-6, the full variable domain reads SQTIHQWPATLVQPVGSPLSLECTVEGTSNPNLYWYRQAAGRGLQLLFYSVGIGQISSEVPQNLSASRPQDRQFILSSKKLLLSDSGFYLCAWRGTDNSPLHFGNGTRLTVT.

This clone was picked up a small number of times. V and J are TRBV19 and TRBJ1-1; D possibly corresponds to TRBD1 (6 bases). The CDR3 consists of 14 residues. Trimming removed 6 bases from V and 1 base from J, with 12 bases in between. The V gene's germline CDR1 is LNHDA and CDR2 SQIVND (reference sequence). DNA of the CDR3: TGTGCCAGTAGGGAAACAGGGCCGAACACTGAAGCTTTCTTT. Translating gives CASRETGPNTEAFF.

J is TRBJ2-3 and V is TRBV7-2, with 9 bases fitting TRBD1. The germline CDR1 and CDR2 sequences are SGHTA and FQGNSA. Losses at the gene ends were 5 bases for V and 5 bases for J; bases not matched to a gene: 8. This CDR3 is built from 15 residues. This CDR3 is CASSQRQGGLDTQYF. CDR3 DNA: TGTGCCAGCAGCCAAAGACAGGGGGGATTAGATACGCAGTATTTT.

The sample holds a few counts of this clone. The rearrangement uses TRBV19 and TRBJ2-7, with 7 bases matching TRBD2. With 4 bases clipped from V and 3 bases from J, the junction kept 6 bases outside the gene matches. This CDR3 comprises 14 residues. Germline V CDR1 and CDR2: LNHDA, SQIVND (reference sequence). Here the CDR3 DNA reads TGTGCCAGTAGTAGAGGGACTACCCTCTACGAGCAGTACTTC. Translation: CASSRGTTLYEQYF.

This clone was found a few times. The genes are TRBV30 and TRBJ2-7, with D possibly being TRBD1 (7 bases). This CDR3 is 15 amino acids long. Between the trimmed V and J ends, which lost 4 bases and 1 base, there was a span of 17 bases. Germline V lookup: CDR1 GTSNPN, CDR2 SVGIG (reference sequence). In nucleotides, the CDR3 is TGTGCCTGGAAATCCCGCAGGGGGAGGTCCTACGAGCAGTACTTC. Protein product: CAWKSRRGRSYEQYF.

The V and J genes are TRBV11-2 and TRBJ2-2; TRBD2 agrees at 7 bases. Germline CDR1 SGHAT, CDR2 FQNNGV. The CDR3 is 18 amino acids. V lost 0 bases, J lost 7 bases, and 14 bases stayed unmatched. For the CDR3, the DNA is TGTGCCAGCAGCTTAGATCGCGGGAGAGCTAACTACGGCGGGGAGCTGTTTTTT. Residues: CASSLDRGRANYGGELFF.

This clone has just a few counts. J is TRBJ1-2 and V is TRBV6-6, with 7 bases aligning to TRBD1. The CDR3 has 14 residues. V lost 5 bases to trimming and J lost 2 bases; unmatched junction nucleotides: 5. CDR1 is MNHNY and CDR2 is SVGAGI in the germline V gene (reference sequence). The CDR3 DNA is TGTGCCAGCAGTCCGGCGGGACAGAACTATGGCTACACCTTC. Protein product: CASSPAGQNYGYTF.

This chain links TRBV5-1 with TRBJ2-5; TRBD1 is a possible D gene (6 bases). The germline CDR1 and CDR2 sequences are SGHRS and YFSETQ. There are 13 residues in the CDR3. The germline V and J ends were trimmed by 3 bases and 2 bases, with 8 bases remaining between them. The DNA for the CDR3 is TGCGCCAGCAGCTCCCAGGGGCAAGAGACCCAGTACTTC. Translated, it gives CASSSQGQETQYF.

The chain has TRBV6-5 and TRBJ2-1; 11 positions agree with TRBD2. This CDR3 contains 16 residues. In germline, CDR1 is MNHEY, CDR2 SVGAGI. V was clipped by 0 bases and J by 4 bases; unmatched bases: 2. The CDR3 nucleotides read TGTGCCAGCAGTTACTCGGGACTAGCGGATTACAATGAGCAGTTCTTC. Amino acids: CASSYSGLADYNEQFF.

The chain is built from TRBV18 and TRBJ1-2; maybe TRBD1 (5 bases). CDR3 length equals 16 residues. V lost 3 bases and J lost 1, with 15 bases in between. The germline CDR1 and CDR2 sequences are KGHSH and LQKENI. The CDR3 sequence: CASSPTDSRFNYGYTF. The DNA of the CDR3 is TGTGCCAGCTCACCGACTGACAGCCGATTTAACTATGGCTACACCTTC.

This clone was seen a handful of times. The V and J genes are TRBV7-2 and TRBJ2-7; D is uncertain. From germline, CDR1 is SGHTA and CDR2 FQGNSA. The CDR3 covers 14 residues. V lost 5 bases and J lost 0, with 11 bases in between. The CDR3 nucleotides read TGTGCCAGCAGCCTAACCGTTAGCTCCTACGAGCAGTACTTC. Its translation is CASSLTVSSYEQYF.

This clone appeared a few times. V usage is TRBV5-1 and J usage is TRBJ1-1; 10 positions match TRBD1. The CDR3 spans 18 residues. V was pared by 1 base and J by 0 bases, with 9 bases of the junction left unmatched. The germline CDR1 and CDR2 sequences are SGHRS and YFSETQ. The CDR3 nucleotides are TGCGCCAGCAGCTTGAGTCGGGGGGACAGGGGCTTGAACACTGAAGCTTTCTTT. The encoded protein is CASSLSRGDRGLNTEAFF.

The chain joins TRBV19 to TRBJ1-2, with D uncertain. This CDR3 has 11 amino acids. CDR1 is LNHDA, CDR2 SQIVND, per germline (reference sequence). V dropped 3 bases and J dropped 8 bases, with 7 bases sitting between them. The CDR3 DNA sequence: TGTGCCAGTAGTATGAGGGAGGGCTACACCTTC. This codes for CASSMREGYTF.

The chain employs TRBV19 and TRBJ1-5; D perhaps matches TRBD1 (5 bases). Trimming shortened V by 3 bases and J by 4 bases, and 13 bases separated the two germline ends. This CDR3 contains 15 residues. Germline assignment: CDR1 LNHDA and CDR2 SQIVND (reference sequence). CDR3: CASSIVGGGNQPQHF. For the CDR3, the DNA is TGTGCCAGTAGTATTGTGGGGGGTGGGAATCAGCCCCAGCATTTT. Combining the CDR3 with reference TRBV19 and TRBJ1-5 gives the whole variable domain DGGITQSPKYLFRKEGQNVTLSCEQNLNHDAMYWYRQDPGQGLRLIYYSQIVNDFQKGDIAEGYSVSREKKESFPLTVTSAQKNPTAFYLCASSIVGGGNQPQHFGDGTRLSIL.

CDR3 region: CAISESDSGGYTF. In DNA form, the CDR3 reads TGTGCCATCAGTGAGTCAGATTCGGGTGGCTACACCTTC. The chain has TRBV10-3 and TRBJ1-2; D is uncertain. CDR1 ENHRY and CDR2 SYGVKD come from the germline V gene. This CDR3 contains 13 residues. Trimming removed 0 bases from V and 7 bases from J, with 9 bases in between.

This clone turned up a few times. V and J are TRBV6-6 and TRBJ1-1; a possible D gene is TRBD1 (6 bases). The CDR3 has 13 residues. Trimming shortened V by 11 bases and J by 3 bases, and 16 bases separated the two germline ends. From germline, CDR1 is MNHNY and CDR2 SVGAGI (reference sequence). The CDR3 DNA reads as TGTGCCGAGAACAGGGCTTGGGACACTGAAGCTTTCTTT. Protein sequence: CAENRAWDTEAFF.

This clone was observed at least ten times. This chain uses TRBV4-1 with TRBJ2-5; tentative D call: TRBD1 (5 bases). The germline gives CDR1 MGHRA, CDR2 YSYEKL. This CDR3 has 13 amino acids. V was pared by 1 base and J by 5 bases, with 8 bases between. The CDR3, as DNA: TGCGCCAGCAGCCAAGTCTGGGGCGAGACCCAGTACTTC. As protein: CASSQVWGETQYF.

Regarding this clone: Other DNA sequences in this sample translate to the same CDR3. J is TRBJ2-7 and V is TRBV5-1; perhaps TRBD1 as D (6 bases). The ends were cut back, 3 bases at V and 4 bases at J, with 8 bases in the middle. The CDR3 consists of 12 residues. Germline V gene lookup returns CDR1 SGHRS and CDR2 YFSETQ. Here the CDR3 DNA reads TGCGCCAGCAGCTCACAGGGATACGAGCAGTACTTC. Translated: CASSSQGYEQYF.